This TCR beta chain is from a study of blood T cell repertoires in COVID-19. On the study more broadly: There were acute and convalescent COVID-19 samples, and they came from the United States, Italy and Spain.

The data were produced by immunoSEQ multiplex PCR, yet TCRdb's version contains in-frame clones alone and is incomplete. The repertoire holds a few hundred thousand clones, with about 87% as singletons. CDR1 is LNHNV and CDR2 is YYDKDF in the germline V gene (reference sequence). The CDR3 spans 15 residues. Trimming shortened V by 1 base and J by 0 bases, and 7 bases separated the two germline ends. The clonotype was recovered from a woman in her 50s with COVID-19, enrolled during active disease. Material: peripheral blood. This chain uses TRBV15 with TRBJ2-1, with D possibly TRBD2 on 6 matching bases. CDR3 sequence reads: CATSRGGASYNEQFF. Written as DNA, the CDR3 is TGTGCCACCAGCAGAGGCGGGGCCTCCTACAATGAGCAGTTCTTC.